This entry lists 12 T cell receptor beta chains sequenced from one sample in a study of naive and memory T cell subsets. The beta constant-region primer was an equimolar mix of two oligonucleotides covering TRBC1 and TRBC2. TCRdb reprocessed the UMI-ligation and nested PCR reads with MiXCR, giving one entry per CDR3 protein. The table shows roughly 98,000 distinct CDR3 sequences, with 7% occurring only once. The source material was central memory CD4+ T cells from blood. These receptors were collected from a human donor in good health.

This clonotype was found many times. J is TRBJ1-4 and V is TRBV25-1; 8 positions agree with TRBD1. In germline, CDR1 is MGHDK, CDR2 SYGVNS. CDR3 length: 16 residues. J gave up 5 bases and V 3 bases, and 8 bases lay outside the gene matches. For the CDR3, the DNA is TGTGCCAGCAGTGACCCTACCGGGACAGGCAATGAAAAACTGTTTTTT. Amino acids: CASSDPTGTGNEKLFF.

This clonotype has a count of ten or more. The chain carries TRBV12-3 or TRBV12-4 and TRBJ1-5, with a possible D match to TRBD1 (6 bases). This CDR3 is built from 15 residues. The germline V and J ends were trimmed by 5 bases and 6 bases, with 17 bases remaining between them. The DNA of the CDR3 is TGTGCCAGCAGTGCTCAGTTCGGGGGCTCTCAGCCCCAGCATTTT. It is translated as CASSAQFGGSQPQHF.

This clonotype has ten or more counts. The genes are TRBV20-1 and TRBJ1-2; 8 nucleotides agree with TRBD1. With 3 bases clipped from V and 5 bases from J, the junction kept 5 bases outside the gene matches. The germline gives CDR1 DFQATT, CDR2 SNEGSKA (reference sequence). The CDR3 is made up of 13 amino acids. This CDR3 reads CSASPTGVYGYTF. The CDR3 DNA reads as TGCAGTGCTAGTCCGACAGGGGTTTATGGCTACACCTTC.

This clonotype was detected only a few times. The chain couples TRBV28 to TRBJ2-3, with D tentatively TRBD1 (5 bases). The CDR3 length is 13 residues. CDR1 MDHEN and CDR2 SYDVKM come from the germline V gene. With 6 bases removed from V and 9 bases from J, the gap between germline ends came to 16 bases. CDR3 region: CASRVGAVGTQYF. Here the CDR3 DNA reads TGTGCCAGCAGAGTAGGGGCCGTTGGGACGCAGTATTTT.

This clonotype was seen ten or more times. The J gene is TRBJ1-5, the V gene TRBV2, with a tentative D call TRBD1 (6 bases). The V and J ends lost 5 bases and 3 bases respectively, with 14 bases between them. This CDR3 contains 15 residues. In germline, CDR1 is SNHLY, CDR2 FYNNEI. CDR3 in DNA: TGTGCCAGCAGTCTTCGCGACAGGTACAATCAGCCCCAGCATTTT. Translated, it gives CASSLRDRYNQPQHF. Using reference TRBV2 and TRBJ1-5 for the parts outside the CDR3, the full variable domain is EPEVTQTPSHQVTQMGQEVILRCVPISNHLYFYWYRQILGQKVEFLVSFYNNEISEKSEIFDDQFSVERPDGSNFTLKIRSTKLEDSAMYFCASSLRDRYNQPQHFGDGTRLSIL.

This rearrangement joins TRBV2 to TRBJ2-7; possibly TRBD1 or TRBD2 for D (5 bases each). The CDR3 has 14 amino acids. Germline V gene data show CDR1 as SNHLY and CDR2 as FYNNEI. V was cut by 7 bases and J by 0 bases, with 13 bases left in between. The CDR3 bases are TGTGCCAGCAAGGTTGGGGGACCCTCCTACGAGCAGTACTTC. Its translation: CASKVGGPSYEQYF.

This clonotype was detected ten times or more. The J gene is TRBJ2-1, the V gene TRBV30; no reliable D call. CDR3 size: 14 residues. Germline assignment: CDR1 GTSNPN and CDR2 SVGIG (reference sequence). With 3 bases removed from V and 6 bases from J, the gap between germline ends came to 15 bases. The CDR3 bases are TGTGCCTGGAGGAGGTCCGGTACTTTCAATGAGCAGTTCTTC. This codes for CAWRRSGTFNEQFF.

A remark on this clonotype: This sequence may be a read error, since a much larger clone differs from it by one base. This sequence joins TRBV12-3 or TRBV12-4 and TRBJ1-2, with TRBD1 as a possible D gene (6 bases). The CDR3 length is 16 residues. The CDR3 reads CTSSLGGAGVNYGYTF. CDR3 coding DNA: TGTACCAGCAGTTTAGGGGGGGCCGGGGTAAACTATGGCTACACCTTC.

The rearrangement uses TRBV11-3 and TRBJ2-2, with D perhaps being TRBD1 or TRBD2 (5 bases each). From germline, CDR1 is SGHNT and CDR2 YENEEA. Trimming left V 4 bases short and J 2 bases short, with 17 bases between. The CDR3 spans 17 residues. The CDR3 DNA reads TGTGCCAGCAGCTATGGACTGAGGGACGGAAACACCGGGGAGCTGTTTTTT. As protein: CASSYGLRDGNTGELFF.

V gene TRBV12-3 or TRBV12-4 combines with J gene TRBJ1-2, with a weak D call TRBD1 (6 bases). The V gene lost 5 bases and the J gene lost 10 bases, with 14 bases spanning the gap. This CDR3 has 12 amino acids. DNA of the CDR3: TGTGCCAGCAGTCCCAGGGGCTCCAACTACACCTTC. It translates to CASSPRGSNYTF.

CDR3: CATSRDGGTQYF. The CDR3 nucleotides read TGTGCCACCAGCAGAGATGGAGGGACCCAGTACTTC. The chain carries TRBV15 and TRBJ2-5, with D possibly TRBD2 on 5 matching bases. CDR3 size: 12 residues. The V gene's germline CDR1 is LNHNV and CDR2 YYDKDF (reference sequence). V was pared by 0 bases and J by 7 bases, with 6 bases between.

This clonotype showed up many times. The chain uses TRBV20-1 and TRBJ2-3; 8 bases match TRBD1. This CDR3 is 14 amino acids long. Germline CDR1 reads DFQATT; CDR2 reads SNEGSKA (reference sequence). The J segment lost 2 bases and the V segment lost 4 bases, leaving 5 bases of the junction unmatched. The CDR3 sequence is CSANRGALTDTQYF. The CDR3 DNA reads as TGCAGTGCTAACAGGGGGGCACTCACAGATACGCAGTATTTT.